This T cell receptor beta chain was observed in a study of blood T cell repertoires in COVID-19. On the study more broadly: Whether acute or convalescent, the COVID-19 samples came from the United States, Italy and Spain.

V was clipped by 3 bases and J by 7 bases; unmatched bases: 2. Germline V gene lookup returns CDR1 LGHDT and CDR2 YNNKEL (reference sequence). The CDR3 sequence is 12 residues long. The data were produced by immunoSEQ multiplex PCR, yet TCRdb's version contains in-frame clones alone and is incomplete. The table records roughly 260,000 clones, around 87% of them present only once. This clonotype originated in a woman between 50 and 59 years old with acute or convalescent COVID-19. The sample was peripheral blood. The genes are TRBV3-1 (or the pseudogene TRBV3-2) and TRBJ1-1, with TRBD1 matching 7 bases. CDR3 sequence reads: CASSQTGFEAFF. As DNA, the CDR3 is TGTGCCAGCAGCCAGACAGGGTTTGAAGCTTTCTTT.